These 23 T cell receptor beta chains share one sample of origin, sequenced in a study of shared T cell receptors in the human thymus. The protocol was immunoSEQ multiplex PCR, while the TCRdb copy is restricted to in-frame clones and leaves out a portion. The repertoire holds approximately 730,000 clones, with over 75% as singletons. The data also belong to a second study, concerning human thymus T cells.

Sequenced material: thymocytes. All receptors derive from a girl under two years old with a congenital heart defect.

The V call is TRBV6-6, the J call TRBJ2-7, with D tentatively TRBD1 (5 bases). The germline V gene encodes CDR1 MNHNY and CDR2 SVGAGI (reference sequence). This CDR3 has 15 amino acids. Trimming removed 5 bases at V and 1 base at J, with 15 bases between. Here the CDR3 DNA reads TGTGCCAGCAGTCTACTCAGGGTTGGGTCCTACGAGCAGTACTTC. Translated: CASSLLRVGSYEQYF.

The chain couples TRBV5-1 to TRBJ2-7; no reliable D call. Between the trimmed V and J ends, which lost 3 bases and 5 bases, there was a span of 6 bases. The CDR3 runs to 11 residues. Germline V lookup: CDR1 SGHRS, CDR2 YFSETQ. CDR3 nucleotide sequence: TGCGCCAGCAGCTGGAGCGACGAGCAGTACTTC. Its translation: CASSWSDEQYF.

The CDR3 coding sequence is TGTGCCAGCAGCTTGACCCCACGGACAGGTGACTATGGCTACACCTTC. Encoded protein: CASSLTPRTGDYGYTF. This rearrangement joins TRBV7-9 to TRBJ1-2, with 7 bases identical to TRBD1. The germline V gene has CDR1 SEHNR and CDR2 FQNEAQ (reference sequence). V was pared by 3 bases and J by 3 bases, with 10 bases of the junction left unmatched. CDR3 length: 16 residues. Full variable domain (remainder filled in from reference TRBV7-9 and TRBJ1-2): DTGVSQNPRHKITKRGQNVTFRCDPISEHNRLYWYRQTLGQGPEFLTYFQNEAQLEKSRLLSDRFSAERPKGSFSTLEIQRTEQGDSAMYLCASSLTPRTGDYGYTFGSGTRLTVV.

The genes are TRBV4-3 and TRBJ2-1, with 12 nucleotides matching TRBD2. Unmatched junction bases numbered 9, after V lost 4 bases and J lost 5 bases. This CDR3 has 17 residues. The germline V gene encodes CDR1 LGHNA and CDR2 YSLEER. CDR3 in amino acids: CASSRKLAGGPNNEQFF. The CDR3 DNA is TGCGCCAGCAGCCGAAAACTAGCGGGGGGACCTAACAATGAGCAGTTCTTC.

The gene calls are TRBV4-3 and TRBJ2-5; D may be TRBD2 (5 bases). Germline CDR1 reads LGHNA; CDR2 reads YSLEER. Trimming took 4 bases from V and 0 from J, leaving 15 bases between them. The CDR3 runs to 16 residues. CDR3 amino acids: CASSPHSGDYQETQYF. The DNA for the CDR3 is TGCGCCAGCAGCCCCCACAGCGGTGATTACCAAGAGACCCAGTACTTC.

J is TRBJ2-7 and V is TRBV6-5; TRBD1 agrees at 7 bases. The CDR3 has 14 amino acids. Germline V gene lookup returns CDR1 MNHEY and CDR2 SVGAGI. Germline trimming cut 6 bases from V and 0 bases from J; bases unmatched to any gene: 5. This CDR3 is CASRVWDSSYEQYF. The CDR3 DNA follows: TGTGCCAGCAGGGTCTGGGACAGCTCCTACGAGCAGTACTTC.

V and J are TRBV6-6 and TRBJ1-2, with 9 bases fitting TRBD1. Germline V gene sequence: CDR1 MNHNY, CDR2 SVGAGI (reference sequence). The CDR3 runs 12 residues. V trimming: 6 bases; J trimming: 8 bases; junction bases outside the gene matches: 4. The CDR3 sequence: CASSRQGEGYTF. The CDR3 bases are TGTGCCAGCAGCCGACAGGGGGAAGGCTACACCTTC.

The J gene is TRBJ2-7, the V gene TRBV7-8; 7 bases are a match to TRBD1. This CDR3 region has 21 residues. Germline-derived CDR1 and CDR2 are SGHVS and FQNEAQ. Trimming took 1 base from V and 2 from J; bases not matched to a gene: 23. CDR3 coding DNA: TGTGCCAGCAGCTTAGTCGAGGGGGCGCGAATTGGGTTGGAGTTGACCTACGAGCAGTACTTC. Translated, it gives CASSLVEGARIGLELTYEQYF.

This chain connects TRBV27 to TRBJ1-1, with D possibly TRBD1 on 6 matching bases. Trimming took 2 bases from V and 5 from J, leaving 9 bases between them. The V gene's germline CDR1 is MNHEY and CDR2 SMNVEV (reference sequence). The CDR3 is made up of 13 amino acids. The DNA of the CDR3 is TGTGCCAGCAGTTTAAACAGGGTGACTGAAGCTTTCTTT. Translated: CASSLNRVTEAFF.

The rearrangement joins TRBV7-3 to TRBJ2-2, with 9 bases matching TRBD2. This CDR3 is built from 15 residues. Losses at the gene ends were 3 bases for V and 5 bases for J; bases not matched to a gene: 4. From germline, CDR1 is SGHTA and CDR2 FQGTGA. The CDR3 is CASSFSGGLTGELFF. In DNA form, the CDR3 reads TGTGCCAGCAGCTTTAGCGGGGGCCTGACCGGGGAGCTGTTTTTT.

The chain recombines TRBV7-9 with TRBJ2-5; 15 positions match TRBD2. This CDR3 spans 16 amino acids. Losses at the gene ends were 5 bases for V and 4 bases for J; bases not matched to a gene: 5. Germline V gene data show CDR1 as SEHNR and CDR2 as FQNEAQ (reference sequence). The CDR3 DNA is TGTGCCAGCAGCCTCGGGACTAGCGGGGGGACAGAGACCCAGTACTTC. Encoded protein: CASSLGTSGGTETQYF.

The chain couples TRBV6-1 to TRBJ1-5, with no clear D. This CDR3 is built from 14 residues. Germline V gene data show CDR1 as MNHNS and CDR2 as SASEGT. V was cut by 0 bases and J by 9 bases, with 12 bases left in between. DNA for the CDR3: TGTGCCAGCAGTGAAGCGCCCCTCCAGTCGCCCCAGCATTTT. Translated, it gives CASSEAPLQSPQHF.

The CDR3: CASSEGQDTPSNYGYTF. DNA for the CDR3: TGCGCCAGCAGTGAGGGGCAAGACACACCATCTAACTATGGCTACACCTTC. This chain links TRBV10-2 with TRBJ1-2; D gene ambiguous. V gave up 2 bases and J gave up 0 bases, with 16 bases separating them. The CDR3 runs 17 residues. The germline V gene encodes CDR1 WSHSY and CDR2 SAAADI.

The chain has TRBV6-5 and TRBJ2-7, with 9 positions matching TRBD1. The V gene end was trimmed by 6 bases and the J gene end by 2 bases; junction bases not matched to a gene: 5. CDR3 length equals 14 residues. In germline, CDR1 is MNHEY, CDR2 SVGAGI. The DNA of the CDR3 is TGTGCCAGCAGACCGACAGGGGGTACCTACGAGCAGTACTTC. Encoded protein: CASRPTGGTYEQYF.

The chain employs TRBV7-2 and TRBJ1-2, with D possibly matching TRBD1 (5 bases). With 1 base removed from V and 3 bases from J, the gap between germline ends came to 9 bases. Germline V CDR1 and CDR2: SGHTA, FQGNSA. This CDR3 contains 14 residues. The CDR3 loop reads CASSLVGADYGYTF. CDR3 DNA sequence: TGTGCCAGCAGCTTAGTTGGGGCAGACTATGGCTACACCTTC.

This chain joins TRBV4-1 and TRBJ2-1, with TRBD2 as a possible D gene (5 bases). Germline V lookup: CDR1 MGHRA, CDR2 YSYEKL. This CDR3 spans 17 amino acids. V lost 1 base, J lost 1 base, and 14 bases lay in between. CDR3 in amino acids: CASSQGTTSGSYNEQFF. CDR3 coding DNA: TGCGCCAGCAGCCAAGGTACTACCTCGGGGTCCTACAATGAGCAGTTCTTC.

The CDR3 DNA sequence: TGTGCCAGCAGCCCTGGGCGTCAAGAGACCCAGTACTTC. Protein product: CASSPGRQETQYF. The chain employs TRBV7-2 and TRBJ2-5; D is uncertain. V was shortened by 5 bases and J by 2 bases, with 9 bases between the two germline ends. Per germline, CDR1 SGHTA and CDR2 FQGNSA. This CDR3 contains 13 residues.

The J gene is TRBJ2-3, the V gene TRBV28; D is unresolved. Germline V gene lookup returns CDR1 MDHEN and CDR2 SYDVKM. The CDR3 sequence is 13 residues long. V was trimmed by 6 bases and J by 4 bases, leaving 11 bases between them. This CDR3 is CASSYPVSDTQYF. The DNA for the CDR3 is TGTGCCAGCAGCTACCCCGTCTCAGATACGCAGTATTTT.

V is TRBV18 and J is TRBJ2-7; 7 bases match TRBD2. The CDR3 extends over 13 amino acids. CDR1 KGHSH and CDR2 LQKENI come from the germline V gene. The V and J ends lost 6 bases and 5 bases, in that order; junction bases with no gene match: 7. The CDR3: CASSRGLEDEQYF. The DNA of the CDR3 is TGTGCCAGCTCCCGAGGACTAGAAGACGAGCAGTACTTC.

The chain combines TRBV5-4 with TRBJ2-6; D is unresolved. The CDR3 is 18 residues long. The V and J ends lost 0 bases and 1 base respectively, with 14 bases between them. The germline V gene encodes CDR1 SGHNT and CDR2 YYREEE (reference sequence). This CDR3 reads CASSLVGRMVSGANVLTF. The CDR3 DNA reads as TGTGCCAGCAGCTTGGTGGGCCGCATGGTATCTGGGGCCAACGTCCTGACTTTC.

The count of this clone is one. CDR3 DNA sequence: TGTGCCAGCAGCAGGAAGGGGCAGGGCAAGCAAGAGACCCAGTACTTC. Its translation is CASSRKGQGKQETQYF. This chain connects TRBV7-2 to TRBJ2-5; possibly TRBD1 for D (5 bases). Germline values: CDR1 SGHTA, CDR2 FQGNSA. Trimming cost V 5 bases and J 2 bases, with 18 bases left between them. CDR3 length: 16 residues.

The CDR3 reads CASSRRAQGNTQYF. The CDR3, as DNA: TGTGCCAGTAGTAGGCGGGCCCAGGGGAATACGCAGTATTTT. This chain joins TRBV19 and TRBJ2-3; possible D gene TRBD1, 6 bases. The CDR3 totals 14 residues. Trimming left V 4 bases short and J 7 bases short, with 15 bases between. Germline V gives CDR1 LNHDA, CDR2 SQIVND (reference sequence).

The V and J genes are TRBV6-5 and TRBJ1-2; TRBD1 is a possible D gene (6 bases). Looked up from germline, CDR1 is MNHEY and CDR2 is SVGAGI. The CDR3 is 15 residues long. V was shortened by 4 bases and J by 3 bases, with 15 bases between the two germline ends. CDR3 nucleotide sequence: TGTGCCAGCAGTTCCCTACTACAGGGTCACTATGGCTACACCTTC. Its protein is CASSSLLQGHYGYTF.